Listed here are 18 T cell receptor beta chains from one sample, sequenced in a study of cytomegalovirus exposure and HLA in healthy donors. PCR used 60 Vbeta primers and 13 Jbeta primers. Assay used: immunoSEQ multiplex PCR; TCRdb lists only in-frame clones, some missing. This sample has about 95,000 clones; approximately 77% occur once, and the top ten carry around 5%. The source material was PBMCs. Receptors originate from a woman in her thirties or forties in good health and CMV-seronegative.

The V and J genes are TRBV9 and TRBJ1-1; TRBD1 matches 7 bases. V lost 4 bases to trimming and J lost 0 bases; unmatched junction nucleotides: 6. Germline loops: CDR1 SGDLS, CDR2 YYNGEE. CDR3 length: 15 amino acids. CDR3 loop: CASSFFRGMNTEAFF. The CDR3 region has the DNA TGTGCCAGCAGCTTTTTCAGGGGGATGAACACTGAAGCTTTCTTT. Full variable domain (remainder filled in from reference TRBV9 and TRBJ1-1): DSGVTQTPKHLITATGQRVTLRCSPRSGDLSVYWYQQSLDQGLQFLIQYYNGEERAKGNILERFSAQQFPDLHSELNLSSLELGDSALYFCASSFFRGMNTEAFFGQGTRLTVV.

The V gene is TRBV7-2, the J gene TRBJ2-6; possibly TRBD1 for D (6 bases). The CDR3 spans 16 residues. V lost 5 bases and J 2 bases, leaving 13 bases between the germline ends. Per the germline V gene, CDR1 is SGHTA and CDR2 is FQGNSA. This CDR3 is CASSARGVPGANVLTF. Written as DNA, the CDR3 is TGTGCCAGCAGCGCCAGGGGAGTTCCTGGGGCCAACGTCCTGACTTTC.

This rearrangement joins TRBV9 to TRBJ2-3; 7 bases align to TRBD2. The CDR3 is made up of 15 amino acids. The ends lost 0 bases at V and 2 bases at J; junction bases unmatched: 3. Germline V gene data show CDR1 as SGDLS and CDR2 as YYNGEE. The CDR3 DNA is TGTGCCAGCAGCGTAGGGAGGGACTACACAGATACGCAGTATTTT. This translates into CASSVGRDYTDTQYF.

This clone came up a few times. The J gene is TRBJ2-1, the V gene TRBV6-1; D ambiguous. There are 13 residues in the CDR3. Trimming stripped 3 bases from V and 7 bases from J, with 10 bases between. The V gene's germline CDR1 is MNHNS and CDR2 SASEGT. The CDR3 reads CASSDSGVNEQFF. Here the CDR3 DNA reads TGTGCCAGCAGTGATTCCGGTGTGAATGAGCAGTTCTTC.

The V and J genes are TRBV7-2 and TRBJ1-1, with D perhaps TRBD1 (5 bases). The CDR3 has 14 amino acids. Between the trimmed V and J ends, which lost 3 bases and 0 bases, there was a span of 8 bases. Germline V CDR1 and CDR2: SGHTA, FQGNSA. The CDR3 nucleotides read TGTGCCAGCAGCTTCAAGGGGTTGAACACTGAAGCTTTCTTT. Encoded protein: CASSFKGLNTEAFF.

The V call is TRBV5-6, the J call TRBJ2-7, with D maybe TRBD2 (5 bases). With 4 bases removed from V and 7 bases from J, the gap between germline ends came to 12 bases. The CDR3 totals 12 residues. Looked up from germline, CDR1 is SGHDT and CDR2 is YYEEEE. CDR3 coding DNA: TGTGCCAGCAGCCCCCCCGGAGGTGAGCAGTACTTC. Translated: CASSPPGGEQYF.

CDR3 sequence: CASSSRGSGNTIYF. CDR3 bases: TGTGCCAGCAGCTCCCGAGGCTCTGGAAACACCATATATTTT. This chain uses TRBV5-8 with TRBJ1-3; D gene unclear. This CDR3 contains 14 residues. The V end was cut by 3 bases, the J end by 0 bases, with 7 bases between. Germline CDR1 reads SGHTS; CDR2 reads YDEGEE.

The rearrangement links TRBV7-2 to TRBJ1-2, with a tentative D call TRBD1 (5 bases). The V gene's germline CDR1 is SGHTA and CDR2 FQGNSA. The CDR3 spans 15 residues. Trimming left V 1 base short and J 1 base short, with 10 bases between. The CDR3 nucleotides read TGTGCCAGCAGCTTAGGCGGGGGTCTTAACTATGGCTACACCTTC. Amino acids: CASSLGGGLNYGYTF.

This clone was recorded many times. The genes are TRBV5-6 and TRBJ2-4; TRBD2 aligns across 7 bases. J lost 0 bases, V lost 5 bases, and 5 bases had no gene match. This CDR3 is built from 15 residues. CDR1 is SGHDT and CDR2 is YYEEEE in the germline V gene. CDR3 DNA: TGTGCCAGCAGTTATAGCGGGTTAGCCAAAAACATTCAGTACTTC. Residues: CASSYSGLAKNIQYF.

The chain couples TRBV7-9 to TRBJ1-1; perhaps TRBD1 as D (5 bases). V lost 1 base to trimming and J lost 2 bases, with 11 bases between them. Germline-derived CDR1 and CDR2 are SEHNR and FQNEAQ (reference sequence). CDR3 length: 15 residues. In DNA form, the CDR3 reads TGTGCCAGCAGCTTAGGTGGGGGGAGCAACACTGAAGCTTTCTTT. Its translation is CASSLGGGSNTEAFF. The full variable domain, rest sourced from reference TRBV7-9 and TRBJ1-1, is DTGVSQNPRHKITKRGQNVTFRCDPISEHNRLYWYRQTLGQGPEFLTYFQNEAQLEKSRLLSDRFSAERPKGSFSTLEIQRTEQGDSAMYLCASSLGGGSNTEAFFGQGTRLTVV.

This chain joins TRBV5-1 and TRBJ2-3, with D perhaps TRBD2 (7 bases). CDR1 SGHRS and CDR2 YFSETQ come from the germline V gene. The CDR3 has 17 amino acids. The V end was cut by 3 bases, the J end by 5 bases, with 22 bases between. As DNA, the CDR3 is TGCGCCAGCAGCTCGGGGAGGGACATCCCAGGGGAAGATACGCAGTATTTT. This gives the protein CASSSGRDIPGEDTQYF.

This clone was seen a handful of times. The likely explanation is a read error, given a far larger clone one base away. The genes are TRBV25-1 and TRBJ1-1; D is undetermined. The CDR3 sequence is 13 residues long. V gave up 4 bases and J gave up 1 base, with 7 bases separating them. CDR1 and CDR2 (germline): MGHDK, SYGVNS. This chain's CDR3 is CASSVRENTEAFF. In nucleotides, the CDR3 is TGTGCCAGCAGTGTAAGAGAGAACACTGAAGCTTTCTTT.

In its sample, this clone was seen a few times. The CDR3 reads CASRVSEKLFF. The CDR3 coding sequence is TGTGCCAGTAGGGTTAGTGAAAAACTGTTTTTT. V and J are TRBV19 and TRBJ1-4, with D hard to call. Looked up from germline, CDR1 is LNHDA and CDR2 is SQIVND (reference sequence). CDR3 size: 11 residues. The germline V and J ends were trimmed by 6 bases and 7 bases, with 6 bases remaining between them.

The chain has TRBV5-1 and TRBJ1-2; 7 nucleotides agree with TRBD1. The V and J ends lost 0 bases and 2 bases, in that order; junction bases with no gene match: 4. The V gene's germline CDR1 is SGHRS and CDR2 YFSETQ. The CDR3 covers 15 residues. The CDR3 bases are TGCGCCAGCAGCTTGGACAGGGGAATGAACTATGGCTACACCTTC. Translation: CASSLDRGMNYGYTF.

This rearrangement joins TRBV29-1 to TRBJ2-7, with 8 bases that match TRBD2. Germline CDR1 is SQVTM and CDR2 is ANQGSEA. This CDR3 region has 16 residues. Losses at the gene ends were 0 bases for V and 0 bases for J; bases not matched to a gene: 7. The CDR3 loop is CSVEEWGLVLSYEQYF. The CDR3 bases are TGCAGCGTTGAAGAGTGGGGACTAGTACTCTCCTACGAGCAGTACTTC.

The chain links TRBV7-9 to TRBJ1-1; no definite D call. Trimming took 5 bases from V and 10 from J, leaving 14 bases between them. This CDR3 is built from 12 residues. Per germline, CDR1 SEHNR and CDR2 FQNEAQ (reference sequence). The CDR3 bases are TGTGCCAGCAGCACACAGCTTCATGGAGCTTTCTTT. Protein sequence: CASSTQLHGAFF.

The chain has TRBV5-1 and TRBJ1-2; no reliable D call. CDR1 and CDR2 from the germline V gene are SGHRS and YFSETQ. This CDR3 comprises 17 residues. Trimming removed 3 bases at V and 4 bases at J, with 22 bases between. CDR3 protein: CASSSQTDTAGTYGYTF. DNA for the CDR3: TGCGCCAGCAGCTCGCAGACCGATACAGCAGGAACCTATGGCTACACCTTC.

The chain has TRBV5-1 and TRBJ1-2; maybe TRBD1 (6 bases). Germline-derived CDR1 and CDR2 are SGHRS and YFSETQ. The CDR3 runs to 17 residues. V was pared by 2 bases and J by 5 bases, with 22 bases between. In DNA, the CDR3 is TGCGCCAGCAGCTTTACAGGGTGGGGGTTCGGCGAGTATGGCTACACCTTC. Translation gives CASSFTGWGFGEYGYTF. The whole variable domain, remainder taken from reference TRBV5-1 and TRBJ1-2, is KAGVTQTPRYLIKTRGQQVTLSCSPISGHRSVSWYQQTPGQGLQFLFEYFSETQRNKGNFPGRFSGRQFSNSRSEMNVSTLELGDSALYLCASSFTGWGFGEYGYTFGSGTRLTVV.